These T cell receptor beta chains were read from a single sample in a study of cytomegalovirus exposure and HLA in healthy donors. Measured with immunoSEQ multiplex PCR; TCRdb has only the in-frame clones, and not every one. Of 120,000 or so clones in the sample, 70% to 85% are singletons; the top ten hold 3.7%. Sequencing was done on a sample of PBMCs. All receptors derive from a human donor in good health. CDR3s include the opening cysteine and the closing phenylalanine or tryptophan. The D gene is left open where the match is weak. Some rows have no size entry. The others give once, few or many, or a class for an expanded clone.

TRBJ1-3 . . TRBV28 TGTGCCAGCTCTGACTTCTCTGGAAACACCATATATTTT CASSDFSGNTIYF
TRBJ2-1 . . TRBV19 TGTGCCAGTAGTTCGGCTACAGGATCCTACAATGAGCAGTTCTTC CASSSATGSYNEQFF
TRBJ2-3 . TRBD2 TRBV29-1 TGCAGCGTTGAAGGGAGGAGGGAGGGCCCCACAGATACGCAGTATTTT CSVEGRREGPTDTQYF
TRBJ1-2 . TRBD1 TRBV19 TGTGCCAGTAGTATGGGACAGGGGAGCTATGGCTACACCTTC CASSMGQGSYGYTF
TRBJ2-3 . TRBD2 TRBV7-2 TGTGCCAGCAGTCGGACTAGCGGGAGATCCGATACGCAGTATTTT CASSRTSGRSDTQYF
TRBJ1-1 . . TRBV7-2 TGTGCCAGCAGCTTAAGCCCCTCGGGGGGGCAGAACACTGAAGCTTTCTTT CASSLSPSGGQNTEAFF
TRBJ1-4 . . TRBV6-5 TGTGCCAGCAGAGACCTCGGAGGGAGGAGAGAAAAACTGTTTTTT CASRDLGGRREKLFF
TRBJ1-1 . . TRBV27 TGTGCCAGCAGCTTTTCCTTAGCGGGGGGAGCTTTCTTT CASSFSLAGGAFF
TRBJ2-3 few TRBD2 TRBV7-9 TGTGCCAGCAGCTTAGGTCTAGCGGGAGAGTCAGATACGCAGTATTTT CASSLGLAGESDTQYF
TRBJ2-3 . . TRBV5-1 TGCGCCAGCGCGCCGCGGCCCCTGGAGACAGATACGCAGTATTTT CASAPRPLETDTQYF
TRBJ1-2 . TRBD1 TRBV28 TGTGCCAGCAGTTTAAACAGGGGGTATGGCTACACCTTC CASSLNRGYGYTF
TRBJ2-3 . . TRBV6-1 TGTGCCAGCAGTGAATTTCGTGGACAGAGCACGGATACGCAGTATTTT CASSEFRGQSTDTQYF
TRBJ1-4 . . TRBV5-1 TGCGCCAGCAGCTTGAACGCAGGGGCTAATGAAAAACTGTTTTTT CASSLNAGANEKLFF
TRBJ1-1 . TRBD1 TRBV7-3 TGTGCCAGCAGCTTAAAGGCAGGGGGCACTGAAGCTTTCTTT CASSLKAGGTEAFF
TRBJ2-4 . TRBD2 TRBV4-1 TGCGCCAGCAGCCAAGCGTTAGCGGGAGGGCCCAAAAACATTCAGTACTTC CASSQALAGGPKNIQYF
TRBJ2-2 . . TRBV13 TGTGCCAGCAGCTTTAATGGGGAGCTGTTTTTT CASSFNGELFF
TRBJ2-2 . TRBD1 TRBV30 TGTGCCTGGGTTACCGGGACAGGGATGACCGGGGAGCTGTTTTTT CAWVTGTGMTGELFF
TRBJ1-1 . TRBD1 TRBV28 TGTGCCAGCAGCCGACAGGGCCCCCGGAGGACTGAAGCTTTCTTT CASSRQGPRRTEAFF
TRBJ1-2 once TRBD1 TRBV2 TGTGCCAGCGAGGAGGGACAGGGGGGATTCTATGGCTACACCTTC CASEEGQGGFYGYTF
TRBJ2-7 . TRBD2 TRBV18 TGTGCCAGCTCCACCGGGACTAGCCCCTACGAGCAGTACTTC CASSTGTSPYEQYF
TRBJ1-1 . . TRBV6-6 TGTGCCAGCAGTCAAACAGGGCGGACTGAAGCTTTCTTT CASSQTGRTEAFF
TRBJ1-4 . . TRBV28 TGTGCCAGCAGGTTAAACGGTGCAACTAATGAAAAACTGTTTTTT CASRLNGATNEKLFF
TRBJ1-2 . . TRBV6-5 TGTGCCAGCGACCCCTCTCGGGGGTTTAACTATGGCTACACCTTC CASDPSRGFNYGYTF
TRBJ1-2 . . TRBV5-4 TGTGCCAGCAGCTTGAGCGGAGGAGCCGGGACCCAGGGGGGCTACACCTTC CASSLSGGAGTQGGYTF
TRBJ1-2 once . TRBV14 TGTGCCAGCAGCCAAGTAACAGTCTGGCCGGGGGGCTACACCTTC CASSQVTVWPGGYTF
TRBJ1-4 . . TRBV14 TGTGCCAGCAGCGAGAGCGGGGGACGAGAAAAACTGTTTTTT CASSESGGREKLFF
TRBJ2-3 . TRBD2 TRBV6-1 TGTGCCAGCAGTGAACATGTAGCGGGAGGGCAGACAGATACGCAGTATTTT CASSEHVAGGQTDTQYF
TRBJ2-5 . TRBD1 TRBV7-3 TGTGCCAGCAGCTCCACGGGACAGGGGACCGGGGAGACCCAGTACTTC CASSSTGQGTGETQYF
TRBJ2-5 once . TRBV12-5 TGTGCTAGTGGTTTGGGAATCGGACAGGCGGGGGAGACCCAGTACTTC CASGLGIGQAGETQYF
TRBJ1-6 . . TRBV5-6 TGTGCCAGCAGCTTGGGGGCAGTTAGTGATTCACCCCTCCACTTT CASSLGAVSDSPLHF
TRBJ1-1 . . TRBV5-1 TGCGCCAGCAGCACGACTGGGAACACTGAAGCTTTCTTT CASSTTGNTEAFF
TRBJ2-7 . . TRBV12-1 TGTGCCAGCAGCTTTGCGCTTCTAGCGGGAAATTACGAGCAGTACTTC CASSFALLAGNYEQYF
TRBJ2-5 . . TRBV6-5 TGTGCCAGCAGTTACACACTAGCTGCGGAGACCCAGTACTTC CASSYTLAAETQYF
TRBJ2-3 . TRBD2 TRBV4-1 TGCGCCAGCAGCCAAGATTCGGCTAGCGGAACAGATACGCAGTATTTT CASSQDSASGTDTQYF
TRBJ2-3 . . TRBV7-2 TGTGCCAGCAGCTTAGGAGGCGCGCACGGGGGTACGCAGTATTTT CASSLGGAHGGTQYF
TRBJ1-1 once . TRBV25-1 TGTGCCAGCAGTGCAGGAGGGATGAACACTGAAGCTTTCTTT CASSAGGMNTEAFF
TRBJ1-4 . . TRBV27 TGTGCCAGCAGTTTTCAGACTGGCGGGGAAAAACTGTTTTTT CASSFQTGGEKLFF
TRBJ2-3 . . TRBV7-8 TGTGCCAGCAGCTCCATCGGCGGAACCACAGATACGCAGTATTTT CASSSIGGTTDTQYF
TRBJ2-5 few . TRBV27 TGTGCCAGCAGAACGGAGGGGGGGATAGAGACCCAGTACTTC CASRTEGGIETQYF
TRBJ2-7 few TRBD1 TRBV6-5 TGTGCCAGCAGTCCGCGGACAGGTTCAGTATACGAGCAGTACTTC CASSPRTGSVYEQYF
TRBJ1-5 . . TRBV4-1 TGCGCCAGCAGCCCCACGTTGACAGGAGAGAAGCCCCAGCATTTT CASSPTLTGEKPQHF
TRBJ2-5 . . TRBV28 TGTGCCAGCAGTTCCCCCGCGAGGACCCAGTACTTC CASSSPARTQYF
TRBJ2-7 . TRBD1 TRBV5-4 TGTGCCAGCAGCTGGACAGGGGGCCGAAGCTCCTACGAGCAGTACTTC CASSWTGGRSSYEQYF
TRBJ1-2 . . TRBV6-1 TGTGCCAGCAGTGAAGTCTCATGGACAGCTGGATTCCCCGCCCGAGGCTATGGCTACACCTTC CASSEVSWTAGFPARGYGYTF
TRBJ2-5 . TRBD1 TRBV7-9 TGTGCCAGCAGCTCCCGAAATACAGGGGGCAGGGAGACCCAGTACTTC CASSSRNTGGRETQYF
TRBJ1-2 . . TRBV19 TGTGCCAGTAGTAAACCCCAGGCAACCTATGGCTACACCTTC CASSKPQATYGYTF
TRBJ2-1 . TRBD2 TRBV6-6 TGTGCCAGCAGTTACCCGGGACTAATTGGCAATGAGCAGTTCTTC CASSYPGLIGNEQFF
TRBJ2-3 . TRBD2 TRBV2 TGTGCCAGCAGTGAAGCCCCGGGACTAGCCGAACCAGATACGCAGTATTTT CASSEAPGLAEPDTQYF
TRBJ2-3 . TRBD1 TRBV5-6 TGTGCCAGCAGCTCAGGACAGGGAACAGATACGCAGTATTTT CASSSGQGTDTQYF
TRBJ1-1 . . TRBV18 TGTGCCAGCTCACCGAACAGAGAGAACACTGAAGCTTTCTTT CASSPNRENTEAFF
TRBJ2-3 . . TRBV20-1 TGCAGTGCTCCCGACGGGGGTACGCAGTATTTT CSAPDGGTQYF
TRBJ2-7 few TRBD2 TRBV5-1 TGCGCCAGCAGTCTTCGACTAGCGGGATCCTACGAGCAGTACTTC CASSLRLAGSYEQYF
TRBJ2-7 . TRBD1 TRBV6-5 TGTGCCAGCGTGGACAGGGGGCGCGTGCACGAGCAGTACTTC CASVDRGRVHEQYF
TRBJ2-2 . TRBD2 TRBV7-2 TGTGCCAGCAGCTTGTGGTCATCGGGCGGGAGGGCGGCCGGGGAGCTGTTTTTT CASSLWSSGGRAAGELFF
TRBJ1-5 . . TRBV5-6 TGTGCCAGCAGCCTCAGGGGTTATAGCAATCAGCCCCAGCATTTT CASSLRGYSNQPQHF
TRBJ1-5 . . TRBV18 TGTGCCAGCTCACCTGACGGAAGTAGCAATCAGTCCCAGCATTTT CASSPDGSSNQSQHF
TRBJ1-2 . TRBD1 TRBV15 TGTGCCACCAGCAGAGGGGACAGGGGTAACTATGGCTACACCTTC CATSRGDRGNYGYTF
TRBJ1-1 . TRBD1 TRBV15 TGTGCCACCAGCAGAGATTTAGACAGGGTCACTGAAGCTTTCTTT CATSRDLDRVTEAFF
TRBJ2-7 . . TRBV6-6 TGTGCCAGCAGTTACTCGACAGCCTACGAGCAGTACTTC CASSYSTAYEQYF
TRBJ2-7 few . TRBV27 TGTGCCAGCAAACGGGAGAACGGCTACGAGCAGTACTTC CASKRENGYEQYF